Given below is one T cell receptor (beta chain) in context. Libraries were prepared by immunoSEQ multiplex PCR; TCRdb keeps only in-frame clonotypes and omits some of them. The sample contains about 220,000 clones, around 90% of which appear only once. This sample is part of a study of blood T cell repertoires in COVID-19. Germline CDR1 SEHNR, CDR2 FQNEAQ (reference sequence). The CDR3 has 16 amino acids. Trimming pared 0 bases from V and 0 bases from J, leaving 9 bases between. Sequenced input: PBMCs or T cells enriched from blood (not recorded which). The clonotype originates from a man aged 25-45 years who had been exposed to COVID-19. This chain joins TRBV7-9 and TRBJ1-5; D is unresolved. CDR3 nucleotides: TGTGCCAGCAGCTTAGCGAGTCACTATAGCAATCAGCCCCAGCATTTT. This translates into CASSLASHYSNQPQHF.